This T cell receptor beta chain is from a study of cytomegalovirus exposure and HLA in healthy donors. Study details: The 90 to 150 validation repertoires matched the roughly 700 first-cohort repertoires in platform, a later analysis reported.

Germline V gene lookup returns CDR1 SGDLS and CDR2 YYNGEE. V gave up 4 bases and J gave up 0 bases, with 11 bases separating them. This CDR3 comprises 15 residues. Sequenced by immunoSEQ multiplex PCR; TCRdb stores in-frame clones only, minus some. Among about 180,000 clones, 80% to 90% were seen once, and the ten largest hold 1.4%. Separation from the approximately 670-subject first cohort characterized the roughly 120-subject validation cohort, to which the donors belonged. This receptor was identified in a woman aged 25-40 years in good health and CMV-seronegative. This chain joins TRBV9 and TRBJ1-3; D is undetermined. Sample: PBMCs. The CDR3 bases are TGTGCCAGCAGCACGGACTTCTCCTCTGGAAACACCATATATTTT. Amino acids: CASSTDFSSGNTIYF.